The 32 T cell receptor beta chains presented below share a single source sample, sequenced in a study of blood T cells in healthy people across ages. Primed by a sample-barcoded 5' primer and a J-beta primer mix, a second PCR proceeded for about 6 to 11 cycles. TCRdb re-called the 5' RACE reads with MiXCR, one entry per CDR3 protein. The sample records fewer than 2 million distinct CDR3 sequences, about two fifths being singletons. Input material: blood. The receptors were gathered from a human donor in good health.

Worth noting for this clonotype: A far larger clone is one base from this, pointing to a likely read error. The V call is TRBV5-1, the J call TRBJ2-3; unclear D gene. Between the trimmed V and J ends, which lost 0 bases and 5 bases, there was a span of 4 bases. The CDR3 runs to 12 residues. In germline, CDR1 is SGHRS, CDR2 YFSETQ. CDR3 protein: CASSLEKDTQYF. CDR3 nucleotides: TGCGCCAGCAGCTTGGAGAAAGATACGCAGTATTTT.

This clonotype was seen more than once but under ten times. Its ends do not fully match the called genes, so a read error is possible. The J gene is TRBJ1-1, the V gene TRBV5-6; D ambiguous. The CDR3 loop spans 16 amino acids. The germline V gene has CDR1 SGHDT and CDR2 YYEEEE. The chain's CDR3 is CASGLVSVAMNTEAFF. CDR3 sequence (DNA): TGTGCCAGCGGCTTGGTCTCGGTAGCGATGAACACTGAAGCTTTCTTT.

The rearrangement joins TRBV7-3 to TRBJ1-1; 9 positions agree with TRBD1. V lost 5 bases, J lost 11 bases, and 15 bases stayed unmatched. The length of the CDR3 is 15 residues. The V gene's germline CDR1 is SGHTA and CDR2 FQGTGA. The CDR3 reads CASSPSPGQGITAFF. The CDR3 nucleotides read TGTGCCAGCAGCCCTAGTCCGGGACAGGGAATTACGGCTTTCTTT.

This clonotype has just one count. The J gene is TRBJ1-5, the V gene TRBV28; 9 positions match TRBD1. The V gene end was trimmed by 3 bases and the J gene end by 6 bases; junction bases not matched to a gene: 9. CDR3 length equals 16 residues. CDR1 and CDR2 from the germline V gene are MDHEN and SYDVKM. The CDR3 loop reads CASSFGMGQGSQPQHF. As DNA, the CDR3 is TGTGCCAGCAGTTTTGGTATGGGACAGGGAAGTCAGCCCCAGCATTTT.

In DNA, the CDR3 is TGTGCCAGCAGTTTTATAGGGAGTTTGAGGAATGAGCAGTTCTTC. Translating it yields CASSFIGSLRNEQFF. This chain connects TRBV12-3 or TRBV12-4 to TRBJ2-1; possible D gene TRBD2, 5 bases. CDR3 length: 15 amino acids. V lost 3 bases to trimming and J lost 7 bases, with 16 bases between them.

The chain links TRBV20-1 to TRBJ2-1; TRBD2 is a possible D gene (6 bases). Germline CDR1 and CDR2: DFQATT and SNEGSKA (reference sequence). The CDR3 length is 13 residues. The ends were cut back, 2 bases at V and 10 bases at J, with 15 bases in the middle. The CDR3 coding sequence is TGCAGTGCTAGATCCCTGTCCGGGAGAGAGCAGTTCTTC. Its protein product is CSARSLSGREQFF.

The chain links TRBV4-3 to TRBJ1-4; tentative D call: TRBD1 (5 bases). CDR3 length: 16 residues. CDR1 LGHNA and CDR2 YSLEER come from the germline V gene. V gave up 1 base and J gave up 1 base, with 10 bases separating them. The DNA for the CDR3 is TGCGCCAGCAGCCAAGTCGCGGGGGTAACTAATGAAAAACTGTTTTTT. Translation gives CASSQVAGVTNEKLFF.

The chain joins TRBV6-2 or TRBV6-3 to TRBJ2-2, with TRBD1 matching over 11 bases. Per the germline V gene, CDR1 is MNHEY and CDR2 is SVGEGT. V was pared by 6 bases and J by 5 bases, with 5 bases of the junction left unmatched. This CDR3 comprises 15 residues. The CDR3 region is CASRTGTGGTGELFF. The DNA for the CDR3 is TGTGCCAGCAGAACCGGGACAGGGGGAACCGGGGAGCTGTTTTTT.

This clonotype was detected many times. The chain has TRBV12-3 or TRBV12-4 and TRBJ2-7; no firm D call. The CDR3 loop spans 14 amino acids. V lost 3 bases to trimming and J lost 1 base, with 10 bases between them. In DNA, the CDR3 is TGTGCCAGCAGTTTTGGAGATGGGTCCTACGAGCAGTACTTC. Its protein is CASSFGDGSYEQYF.

About this clonotype itself: Being one base from a much bigger clone, this may be a read error. The chain has TRBV29-1 and TRBJ2-5; D unresolved. The DNA end is more similar to TRBJ2-7, so the J call may be wrong. The length of the CDR3 is 12 residues. Germline V lookup: CDR1 SQVTM, CDR2 ANQGSEA. The CDR3 sequence is CSVNDQDYEQYF. CDR3 in DNA: TGCAGCGTCAACGACCAAGACTACGAGCAGTACTTC.

This clonotype was picked up many times. The chain uses TRBV7-2 and TRBJ2-7, with TRBD1 identical over 7 bases. Trimming removed 5 bases from V and 0 bases from J; junction bases left unmatched: 4. Germline V gene sequence: CDR1 SGHTA, CDR2 FQGNSA. CDR3 length: 14 residues. The CDR3: CASSRDRASYEQYF. CDR3 in DNA: TGTGCCAGCAGCCGGGACAGAGCCTCCTACGAGCAGTACTTC.

This clonotype was seen just once. This chain connects TRBV11-2 to TRBJ2-2; 7 nucleotides match TRBD2. The germline V gene encodes CDR1 SGHAT and CDR2 FQNNGV. J gave up 2 bases and V 2 bases, and 11 bases lay outside the gene matches. The CDR3 consists of 18 residues. The CDR3 sequence is CASSLRAGRGSNTGELFF. CDR3 DNA sequence: TGTGCCAGCAGCTTAAGGGCTGGGCGGGGGAGTAACACCGGGGAGCTGTTTTTT.

As concerns this clonotype: Mismatch with germline at one junction end may stem from a read error. The V and J genes are TRBV7-2 and TRBJ1-2, with D hard to call. There are 16 residues in the CDR3. The V gene's germline CDR1 is SGHTA and CDR2 FQGNSA. This chain's CDR3 is CASSLLGGPPNYGCTF. The CDR3 DNA sequence: TGTGCCAGCAGCCTCCTGGGTGGACCTCCTAACTATGGCTGCACCTTC.

This clonotype turned up a few times. V usage is TRBV5-1 and J usage is TRBJ2-2; D not resolved. The CDR3 has 14 amino acids. Trimming took 0 bases from V and 4 from J, leaving 7 bases between them. CDR1 SGHRS and CDR2 YFSETQ come from the germline V gene. CDR3 sequence (DNA): TGCGCCAGCAGCTTGGATTGGAGCACCGGGGAGCTGTTTTTT. Protein: CASSLDWSTGELFF.

Only a few counts were recorded for this clonotype. V usage is TRBV7-9 and J usage is TRBJ1-1; TRBD1 is a possible D gene (5 bases). The germline V gene encodes CDR1 SEHNR and CDR2 FQNEAQ (reference sequence). Trimming cost V 3 bases and J 7 bases, with 15 bases left between them. The CDR3 is made up of 14 amino acids. Here the CDR3 reads CASSFLGGLGEAFF. CDR3 nucleotides: TGTGCCAGCAGCTTTCTTGGGGGATTAGGTGAAGCTTTCTTT.

The V call is TRBV10-3, the J call TRBJ1-2; D remains ambiguous. The CDR3 is 16 residues long. Germline CDR1 and CDR2: ENHRY and SYGVKD. Deletions cut 0 bases from V and 0 bases from J, with 11 bases between. CDR3 sequence (DNA): TGTGCCATCAGTGAGTCTAGGGCGGGCGCTAACTATGGCTACACCTTC. Translated: CAISESRAGANYGYTF.

This clonotype appeared a few times. The J gene is TRBJ1-2, the V gene TRBV12-3 or TRBV12-4; a weak D match, TRBD1 (6 bases). V lost 1 base and J 3 bases, leaving 12 bases between the germline ends. The CDR3 is 15 amino acids. The CDR3 is CASSLGGGPDYGYTF. CDR3 bases: TGTGCCAGCAGTTTAGGGGGGGGCCCTGACTATGGCTACACCTTC.

V and J are TRBV20-1 and TRBJ2-3, with 11 bases fitting TRBD2. J was trimmed by 4 bases and V by 6 bases; bases with no gene match: 6. Germline V CDR1 and CDR2: DFQATT, SNEGSKA (reference sequence). CDR3 length: 14 residues. CDR3 protein: CSATLAGVADTQYF. The CDR3 DNA follows: TGCAGTGCGACACTAGCGGGGGTTGCAGATACGCAGTATTTT.

The chain combines TRBV18 with TRBJ2-3; D not resolved. Germline CDR1 reads KGHSH; CDR2 reads LQKENI. This CDR3 has 15 residues. V dropped 0 bases and J dropped 1 base, with 8 bases sitting between them. CDR3 sequence: CASSPPVGGTDTQYF. DNA of the CDR3: TGTGCCAGCTCACCACCGGTAGGCGGCACAGATACGCAGTATTTT. The variable domain in full, completed from reference TRBV18 and TRBJ2-3, reads NAGVMQNPRHLVRRRGQEARLRCSPMKGHSHVYWYRQLPEEGLKFMVYLQKENIIDESGMPKERFSAEFPKEGPSILRIQQVVRGDSAAYFCASSPPVGGTDTQYFGPGTRLTVL.

This clonotype was recorded a few times. V gene TRBV12-3 or TRBV12-4 combines with J gene TRBJ2-1, with 9 bases that match TRBD2. The CDR3 is 17 amino acids. J gave up 4 bases and V 5 bases, and 12 bases lay outside the gene matches. As DNA, the CDR3 is TGTGCCAGCAGTCCCCACCCCGGGACTAGCTTATACAATGAGCAGTTCTTC. Protein: CASSPHPGTSLYNEQFF.

This clonotype has a handful of counts. V gene TRBV29-1 combines with J gene TRBJ2-3, with 8 positions matching TRBD2. The V and J ends lost 5 bases and 4 bases, in that order; junction bases with no gene match: 8. Germline-derived CDR1 and CDR2 are SQVTM and ANQGSEA. The length of the CDR3 is 14 residues. The CDR3 sequence: CSVPHPGGADTQYF. For the CDR3, the DNA is TGCAGCGTTCCCCACCCGGGGGGGGCAGATACGCAGTATTTT.

CDR3 sequence: CASSYSQEDYEQYF. The CDR3 region has the DNA TGTGCCAGCAGTTACTCACAGGAGGACTACGAGCAGTACTTC. The rearrangement links TRBV6-5 to TRBJ2-7; D possibly matches TRBD1 or TRBD2 (5 bases each). This CDR3 has 14 residues. Trimming left V 0 bases short and J 3 bases short, with 9 bases between. Germline V gene data show CDR1 as MNHEY and CDR2 as SVGAGI.

This clonotype occurred a few times. J is TRBJ2-7 and V is TRBV6-6, with 9 bases matching TRBD1. Per germline, CDR1 MNHNY and CDR2 SVGAGI (reference sequence). V was pared by 7 bases and J by 3 bases, with 4 bases of the junction left unmatched. This CDR3 comprises 13 residues. The CDR3, as DNA: TGTGCCAGCACTCAGACAGGGGGCTACGAGCAGTACTTC. Its protein is CASTQTGGYEQYF.

J is TRBJ2-4 and V is TRBV6-1, with TRBD2 matching over 10 bases. The J call is in doubt because the DNA end fits TRBJ2-7 better. CDR1 is MNHNS, CDR2 SASEGT, per germline. The CDR3 spans 18 residues. The DNA for the CDR3 is TGTGCCAGCAGACCGCGGTCCGTTGGACTAGCGGTCTCCTACGAGCAGTACTTC. It encodes CASRPRSVGLAVSYEQYF.

This clonotype came up a few times. This chain joins TRBV11-2 and TRBJ1-2; D is uncertain. CDR1 SGHAT and CDR2 FQNNGV come from the germline V gene. With 6 bases removed from V and 2 bases from J, the gap between germline ends came to 19 bases. This CDR3 is built from 16 residues. The CDR3 here is CASRLGKAERNYGYTF. CDR3 coding DNA: TGTGCCAGCAGACTCGGGAAGGCCGAAAGAAACTATGGCTACACCTTC.

There are a few counts of this clonotype. This chain joins TRBV7-8 and TRBJ2-1, with D possibly TRBD2 on 5 matching bases. CDR3 size: 15 residues. Germline V CDR1 and CDR2: SGHVS, FQNEAQ. Trimming stripped 5 bases from V and 4 bases from J, with 15 bases between. CDR3 in DNA: TGTGCCAGCAGCGCCCGGGGTAGCAAATACAATGAGCAGTTCTTC. It encodes CASSARGSKYNEQFF.

The CDR3 spells CASSPQGGDTQYF. CDR3 nucleotide sequence: TGTGCCAGCAGCCCCCAGGGAGGGGATACGCAGTATTTT. V gene TRBV7-3 combines with J gene TRBJ2-3; 7 bases are a match to TRBD2. The CDR3 contains 13 residues. Germline CDR1 SGHTA, CDR2 FQGTGA. The J segment lost 6 bases and the V segment lost 5 bases, leaving 5 bases of the junction unmatched.

This chain uses TRBV6-2 or TRBV6-3 with TRBJ1-5; 8 nucleotides agree with TRBD1. The CDR3 sequence is 13 residues long. With 2 bases clipped from V and 7 bases from J, the junction kept 1 base outside the gene matches. CDR1 is MNHEY, CDR2 SVGEGT, per germline. CDR3 nucleotide sequence: TGTGCCAGCAGTTACCAGGGGGCCCAGCCCCAGCATTTT. It codes for CASSYQGAQPQHF.

V usage is TRBV5-6 and J usage is TRBJ1-2; no clear D. The germline V and J ends were trimmed by 4 bases and 1 base, with 11 bases remaining between them. The CDR3 has 14 residues. The germline V gene encodes CDR1 SGHDT and CDR2 YYEEEE. The CDR3 nucleotides read TGTGCCAGCAGCCGGGCTCAGATTAACTATGGCTACACCTTC. Protein product: CASSRAQINYGYTF.

A few counts support this clonotype. This chain links TRBV7-9 with TRBJ2-5; D remains unclear. TRBJ2-7 explains the end of the DNA better; the J call may be wrong. The germline V gene encodes CDR1 SEHNR and CDR2 FQNEAQ (reference sequence). The CDR3 is 14 amino acids. CDR3 sequence reads: CASSLGVGSHEQYF. As DNA, the CDR3 is TGTGCCAGCAGCTTAGGGGTCGGATCCCACGAGCAGTACTTC.

This clonotype was observed a single time. V is TRBV20-1 and J is TRBJ1-2; no clear D. Germline-derived CDR1 and CDR2 are DFQATT and SNEGSKA (reference sequence). The CDR3 is made up of 15 amino acids. V was clipped by 3 bases and J by 2 bases, with 16 bases between them. CDR3 nucleotide sequence: TGCAGTGCTAGTTCCTGGGTTAGGAGAAACTATGGCTACACCTTC. It is translated as CSASSWVRRNYGYTF.

The chain couples TRBV20-1 to TRBJ1-1, with D tentatively TRBD1 (6 bases). CDR3 length: 14 amino acids. CDR1 DFQATT and CDR2 SNEGSKA come from the germline V gene (reference sequence). Trimming pared 6 bases from V and 0 bases from J, leaving 14 bases between. The CDR3 coding sequence is TGCAGTGCCGGCAGGGGACCCATGAACACTGAAGCTTTCTTT. Translating gives CSAGRGPMNTEAFF.